Below are 13 T cell receptor beta chains sequenced from a single sample in a study of T cell responses to AZD1222 COVID-19 vaccine. TCRdb keeps only in-frame clones here, not all; method: immunoSEQ multiplex PCR. The table lists 160,000 or so clones, 80% to 90% of them singletons, with 6.9% in the top ten. Sequencing used peripheral blood, obtained after recovery from COVID-19. The receptor source for this set is an adult who had recovered from COVID-19.

This clone appeared once. The rearrangement joins TRBV13 to TRBJ1-5; D unresolved. The CDR3 runs 15 residues. Germline V gene data show CDR1 as PRHDT and CDR2 as FYEKMQ (reference sequence). V gave up 9 bases and J gave up 0 bases, with 15 bases separating them. Here the CDR3 reads CASVRGSHSNQPQHF. As DNA, the CDR3 is TGTGCCAGTGTCAGAGGGTCTCATAGCAATCAGCCCCAGCATTTT.

This clone was observed a handful of times. The chain has TRBV6-5 and TRBJ1-4; no definite D call. CDR1 is MNHEY, CDR2 SVGAGI, per germline. This CDR3 comprises 15 residues. Trimming took 0 bases from V and 5 from J, leaving 10 bases between them. The CDR3 loop is CASSYSARRNEKLFF. DNA of the CDR3: TGTGCCAGCAGTTACTCGGCGCGGAGAAATGAAAAACTGTTTTTT.

The rearrangement uses TRBV7-6 and TRBJ1-2; D ambiguous. The V end was cut by 4 bases, the J end by 7 bases, with 22 bases between. The germline V gene encodes CDR1 SGHVS and CDR2 FNYEAQ. CDR3 length: 16 residues. The CDR3 protein is CASSSYSLDGRPGYTF. The CDR3 coding sequence is TGTGCCAGCAGCTCTTATAGTCTGGACGGACGGCCTGGCTACACCTTC.

V gene TRBV9 combines with J gene TRBJ2-3; D is perhaps TRBD2 (6 bases). Trimming pared 4 bases from V and 0 bases from J, leaving 12 bases between. The CDR3 loop spans 15 amino acids. In germline, CDR1 is SGDLS, CDR2 YYNGEE. The CDR3 loop is CASSKGDSSTDTQYF. DNA for the CDR3: TGTGCCAGCAGCAAAGGGGACTCTAGCACAGATACGCAGTATTTT.

This clone was detected a few times. The chain joins TRBV12-2 to TRBJ2-1. TRBV12-2 is given as a pseudogene. This CDR3 has 15 residues. Here the CDR3 DNA reads TGTGCAAGTCGCTTAGAACGGGGGCATTCTAATGAGCAGTTCTTC. It specifies CASRLERGHSNEQFF.

The chain joins TRBV19 to TRBJ1-4; TRBD1 matches at 10 bases. The CDR3 spans 15 residues. The V and J ends lost 5 bases and 8 bases, in that order; junction bases with no gene match: 8. Germline CDR1 LNHDA, CDR2 SQIVND (reference sequence). The CDR3 here is CASSSPGQGREKLFF. The DNA for the CDR3 is TGTGCCAGTAGTTCCCCGGGACAGGGGAGAGAAAAACTGTTTTTT.

V usage is TRBV4-1 and J usage is TRBJ2-3, with 13 bases fitting TRBD2. The CDR3 runs 15 residues. Trimming at V came to 4 bases and at J to 6 bases, leaving 4 bases not matched to a gene. Per the germline V gene, CDR1 is MGHRA and CDR2 is YSYEKL. The CDR3 loop is CASSPGLAGVDTQYF. The DNA for the CDR3 is TGCGCCAGCAGCCCAGGACTAGCGGGGGTGGATACGCAGTATTTT.

This rearrangement joins TRBV27 to TRBJ1-1, with D possibly being TRBD1 (5 bases). Germline loops: CDR1 MNHEY, CDR2 SMNVEV (reference sequence). CDR3 size: 14 residues. Trimming cost V 3 bases and J 0 bases, with 8 bases left between them. The CDR3 loop reads CASSLRGLNTEAFF. The CDR3 DNA follows: TGTGCCAGCAGTTTGAGGGGTTTGAACACTGAAGCTTTCTTT.

The rearrangement links TRBV14 to TRBJ2-1; 8 bases line up with TRBD1. The CDR3 is 16 residues long. Germline V gene lookup returns CDR1 SGHDN and CDR2 FVKESK. The V and J ends lost 3 bases and 6 bases, in that order; junction bases with no gene match: 10. The CDR3 here is CASSHQRRGQGNEQFF. The DNA for the CDR3 is TGTGCCAGCAGCCACCAGAGAAGAGGACAGGGCAATGAGCAGTTCTTC.

In nucleotides, the CDR3 is TGCGCCAGCAGCTTGGGGGGAGACTCGGAGGACTATGGCTACACCTTC. This translates into CASSLGGDSEDYGYTF. V is TRBV5-1 and J is TRBJ1-2; no clear D. The CDR3 is made up of 16 amino acids. Germline-derived CDR1 and CDR2 are SGHRS and YFSETQ. With 0 bases removed from V and 3 bases from J, the gap between germline ends came to 15 bases.

The chain links TRBV5-1 to TRBJ2-1; maybe TRBD1 (6 bases). Between the trimmed V and J ends, which lost 0 bases and 5 bases, there was a span of 9 bases. The germline V gene has CDR1 SGHRS and CDR2 YFSETQ. This CDR3 has 14 residues. The CDR3 here is CASSLGTDNNEQFF. The CDR3 DNA sequence: TGCGCCAGCAGCTTGGGGACAGACAACAATGAGCAGTTCTTC.

This clone was recorded a few times. The chain uses TRBV19 and TRBJ1-2; 7 bases map to TRBD1. The CDR3 has 15 residues. The germline V gene encodes CDR1 LNHDA and CDR2 SQIVND (reference sequence). V was clipped by 4 bases and J by 2 bases; unmatched bases: 7. The CDR3 bases are TGTGCCAGTAGTAGGGGGGGGACAGCCAACTATGGCTACACCTTC. Amino acid sequence: CASSRGGTANYGYTF.

This clone was recorded once. V is TRBV5-4 and J is TRBJ2-3, with D perhaps matching TRBD1 or TRBD2 (6 bases each). Germline V gene sequence: CDR1 SGHNT, CDR2 YYREEE (reference sequence). Trimming removed 0 bases at V and 5 bases at J, with 13 bases between. CDR3 length: 15 residues. The CDR3 loop is CASSLGGGQGDTQYF. In nucleotides, the CDR3 is TGTGCCAGCAGCTTGGGAGGGGGGCAAGGAGATACGCAGTATTTT.